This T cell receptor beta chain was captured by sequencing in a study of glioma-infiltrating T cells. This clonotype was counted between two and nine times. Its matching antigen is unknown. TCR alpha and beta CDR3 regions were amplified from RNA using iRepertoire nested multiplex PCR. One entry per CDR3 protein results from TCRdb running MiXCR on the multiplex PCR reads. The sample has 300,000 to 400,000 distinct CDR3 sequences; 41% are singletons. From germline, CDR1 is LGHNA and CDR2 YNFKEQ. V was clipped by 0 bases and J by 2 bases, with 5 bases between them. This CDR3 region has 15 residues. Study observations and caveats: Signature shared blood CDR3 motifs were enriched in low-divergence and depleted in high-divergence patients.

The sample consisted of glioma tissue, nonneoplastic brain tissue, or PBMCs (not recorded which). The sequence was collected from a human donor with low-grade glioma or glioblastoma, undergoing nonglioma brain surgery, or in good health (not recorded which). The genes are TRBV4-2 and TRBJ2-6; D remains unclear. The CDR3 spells CASSQEATGANVLTF. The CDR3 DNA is TGTGCCAGCAGCCAAGAGGCGACTGGGGCCAACGTCCTGACTTTC.